This passage covers 25 T cell receptor beta chains from one sample sequenced in a study of blood T cells in healthy people across ages. The second PCR ran about 6 to 11 cycles with a sample-barcoded 5' primer and J-beta primers. TCRdb redid the calling of the 5' RACE reads with MiXCR, one entry per CDR3 protein. This sample has approximately 800,000 distinct CDR3 sequences; more than 25% occur once, and the top ten carry about 3%. This sample was also put to use in a study of T cells of mothers and their children.

Sequenced sample: blood. The source of these receptors is a boy between 10 and 17 years old in good health.

The V gene is TRBV3-1, the J gene TRBJ2-5; 10 bases are a match to TRBD2. CDR1 and CDR2 from the germline V gene are LGHDT and YNNKEL (reference sequence). The trim removed 4 bases at V and 0 bases at J, leaving 11 bases unmatched. This CDR3 region has 18 residues. The CDR3 is CASSRVILAGKNQETQYF. The CDR3 DNA sequence: TGTGCCAGCAGCCGCGTTATACTAGCGGGGAAAAACCAAGAGACCCAGTACTTC.

This clonotype was picked up a small number of times. The V and J genes are TRBV6-6 and TRBJ2-1; no definite D call. Germline-derived CDR1 and CDR2 are MNHNY and SVGAGI (reference sequence). The germline V and J ends were trimmed by 7 bases and 6 bases, with 19 bases remaining between them. The CDR3 spans 15 residues. CDR3 sequence: CASTYSPTEANEQFF. The CDR3 bases are TGTGCCAGCACCTACAGCCCGACTGAGGCCAATGAGCAGTTCTTC.

This clonotype came up a few times. This chain uses TRBV7-7 with TRBJ2-5; the match to TRBD2 covers 10 bases. J was trimmed by 5 bases and V by 6 bases; bases with no gene match: 9. Germline loops: CDR1 SSHAT, CDR2 FNYEAQ (reference sequence). CDR3 size: 15 residues. The CDR3 protein is CASSSSSGGLETQYF. DNA of the CDR3: TGTGCCAGCAGTTCGAGTAGCGGGGGGTTGGAGACCCAGTACTTC.

The table lists this clonotype with many counts. V is TRBV12-3 or TRBV12-4 and J is TRBJ1-5; 11 bases match TRBD1. Trimming cost V 7 bases and J 7 bases; bases outside gene matches: 9. The length of the CDR3 is 15 residues. This CDR3 is CASKNSGTGGQPQHF. As DNA, the CDR3 is TGTGCCAGCAAGAATTCCGGGACAGGGGGACAGCCCCAGCATTTT.

This clonotype was observed a single time. The chain uses TRBV5-1 and TRBJ2-3; TRBD1 agrees at 7 bases. This CDR3 region has 16 residues. Germline assignment: CDR1 SGHRS and CDR2 YFSETQ. Germline trimming cut 0 bases from V and 0 bases from J; bases unmatched to any gene: 4. CDR3 amino acids: CASSLDLQGSTDTQYF. DNA for the CDR3: TGCGCCAGCAGCTTGGATCTACAGGGGAGCACAGATACGCAGTATTTT.

This clonotype was seen many times. J is TRBJ2-7 and V is TRBV12-3 or TRBV12-4; TRBD1 matches 9 bases. V shed 6 bases, J shed 3 bases, and the junction held 3 bases outside the gene matches. CDR3 length: 13 residues. The CDR3 region is CASRGQGSYEQYF. In DNA, the CDR3 is TGTGCCAGCAGGGGACAGGGTAGCTACGAGCAGTACTTC.

The chain carries TRBV9 and TRBJ2-1, with D perhaps TRBD1 (6 bases). The CDR3 is 15 residues long. Germline CDR1 SGDLS, CDR2 YYNGEE. Trimming shortened V by 4 bases and J by 9 bases, and 20 bases separated the two germline ends. The CDR3 reads CASSPRDKGIAEQFF. The DNA for the CDR3 is TGTGCCAGCAGCCCCAGGGACAAGGGAATTGCTGAGCAGTTCTTC.

V and J are TRBV5-1 and TRBJ1-1; unclear D gene. The CDR3 length is 14 residues. Germline V gene data show CDR1 as SGHRS and CDR2 as YFSETQ. The V and J ends lost 6 bases and 1 base respectively, with 13 bases between them. The CDR3 reads CASNLDLRNTEAFF. CDR3 coding DNA: TGCGCCAGCAACCTGGACTTGAGGAACACTGAAGCTTTCTTT.

This clonotype was counted a few times. V is TRBV12-3 or TRBV12-4 and J is TRBJ2-5; no reliable D call. The ends were cut back, 5 bases at V and 11 bases at J, with 15 bases in the middle. The CDR3 has 12 amino acids. In nucleotides, the CDR3 is TGTGCCAGCAGTGCGAGCCCCCTTGAGCAGTACTTC. Translation gives CASSASPLEQYF.

This clonotype was detected only a few times. The V call is TRBV7-9, the J call TRBJ2-2, with D maybe TRBD1 (6 bases). CDR1 is SEHNR, CDR2 FQNEAQ, per germline (reference sequence). V was trimmed by 4 bases and J by 5 bases, leaving 17 bases between them. The CDR3 consists of 16 residues. CDR3 sequence: CASSSSTGVTTGELFF. CDR3 in DNA: TGTGCCAGCAGCTCGTCGACAGGAGTGACTACCGGGGAGCTGTTTTTT.

This clonotype was seen only a few times. V usage is TRBV4-2 and J usage is TRBJ1-3; no definite D call. The germline gives CDR1 LGHNA, CDR2 YNFKEQ. With 1 base removed from V and 1 base from J, the gap between germline ends came to 5 bases. The CDR3 totals 14 residues. In nucleotides, the CDR3 is TGTGCCAGCAGCCAAGGGTTGTCTGGAAACACCATATATTTT. It encodes CASSQGLSGNTIYF.

This clonotype was observed a few times. The CDR3: CSAWGRYSNQPQHF. Here the CDR3 DNA reads TGCAGTGCTTGGGGGCGCTATAGCAATCAGCCCCAGCATTTT. The J gene is TRBJ1-5, the V gene TRBV20-1, with D perhaps matching TRBD1 (6 bases). From germline, CDR1 is DFQATT and CDR2 SNEGSKA (reference sequence). CDR3 length: 14 amino acids. Trimming removed 5 bases from V and 0 bases from J, with 11 bases in between.

The chain employs TRBV20-1 and TRBJ2-7; TRBD1 might be the D (7 bases). Trimming cost V 6 bases and J 7 bases, with 25 bases left between them. The germline V gene has CDR1 DFQATT and CDR2 SNEGSKA (reference sequence). This CDR3 has 15 residues. DNA of the CDR3: TGCAGTGCGACCCTCCCGCGCAGGGGGGTCTGGGAGCAGTACTTC. It specifies CSATLPRRGVWEQYF.

This clonotype was picked up a small number of times. V and J are TRBV28 and TRBJ2-7, with D perhaps TRBD1 (5 bases). With 6 bases removed from V and 0 bases from J, the gap between germline ends came to 6 bases. The germline gives CDR1 MDHEN, CDR2 SYDVKM. The CDR3 spans 12 residues. The DNA of the CDR3 is TGTGCCAGCAGGACAGCCTCCTACGAGCAGTACTTC. Protein sequence: CASRTASYEQYF. The whole variable domain, filled in from reference TRBV28 and TRBJ2-7, reads DVKVTQSSRYLVKRTGEKVFLECVQDMDHENMFWYRQDPGLGLRLIYFSYDVKMKEKGDIPEGYSVSREKKERFSLILESASTNQTSMYLCASRTASYEQYFGPGTRLTVT.

A few counts support this clonotype. The genes are TRBV12-3 or TRBV12-4 and TRBJ2-5; maybe TRBD2 (6 bases). V was clipped by 2 bases and J by 4 bases, with 14 bases between them. The CDR3 extends over 15 amino acids. The CDR3, as DNA: TGTGCCAGCAGTTTACGGGGGTCGGGAAGAGAGACCCAGTACTTC. It encodes CASSLRGSGRETQYF.

This clonotype showed up just a few times. The chain has TRBV5-1 and TRBJ2-5; TRBD1 might be the D (5 bases). The germline V gene encodes CDR1 SGHRS and CDR2 YFSETQ. Trimming left V 1 base short and J 0 bases short, with 13 bases between. CDR3 length: 16 amino acids. CDR3 amino acids: CASSLIQGLNQETQYF. The CDR3 DNA is TGCGCCAGCAGCTTGATCCAGGGCCTAAACCAAGAGACCCAGTACTTC.

The chain recombines TRBV15 with TRBJ2-3, with D unresolved. V was pared by 0 bases and J by 0 bases, with 1 base between. This CDR3 is built from 13 residues. Germline values: CDR1 LNHNV, CDR2 YYDKDF (reference sequence). CDR3 coding DNA: TGTGCCACCAGCAGAGAGAGCACAGATACGCAGTATTTT. Amino acids: CATSRESTDTQYF.

The chain couples TRBV5-1 to TRBJ1-4; a possible D gene is TRBD1 (6 bases). V lost 1 base to trimming and J lost 8 bases, with 15 bases between them. CDR1 is SGHRS, CDR2 YFSETQ, per germline. The CDR3 covers 15 residues. CDR3 amino acids: CASSLLGAPREKLFF. The CDR3 DNA follows: TGCGCCAGCAGCTTGTTGGGGGCTCCGAGGGAAAAACTGTTTTTT.

This chain links TRBV6-6 with TRBJ1-1, with unresolved D. The V end lost 6 bases, the J end lost 3 bases, and 11 bases lay between the germline ends. The CDR3 has 13 amino acids. In germline, CDR1 is MNHNY, CDR2 SVGAGI (reference sequence). The DNA for the CDR3 is TGTGCCAGCAGCACGGACGGAGACACTGAAGCTTTCTTT. It specifies CASSTDGDTEAFF.

The chain couples TRBV20-1 to TRBJ2-5, with 9 positions matching TRBD2. The germline CDR1 and CDR2 sequences are DFQATT and SNEGSKA (reference sequence). There are 14 residues in the CDR3. V shed 2 bases, J shed 2 bases, and the junction held 3 bases outside the gene matches. The CDR3 here is CSARLAGNQETQYF. As DNA, the CDR3 is TGCAGTGCTAGACTAGCGGGGAATCAAGAGACCCAGTACTTC.

The DNA for the CDR3 is TGTGCCAGCAGCCTGGCCCGTGTTGGGGCCAAAAACATTCAGTACTTC. Translated, it gives CASSLARVGAKNIQYF. The V and J genes are TRBV3-1 and TRBJ2-4; no clear D gene. The CDR3 is 16 amino acids. From germline, CDR1 is LGHDT and CDR2 YNNKEL (reference sequence). Trimming cost V 4 bases and J 1 base, with 14 bases left between them.

The rearrangement uses TRBV6-5 and TRBJ1-3; D gene unclear. The CDR3 contains 14 residues. V was cut by 7 bases and J by 0 bases, with 10 bases left in between. The germline V gene has CDR1 MNHEY and CDR2 SVGAGI. The CDR3 region has the DNA TGTGCCAGCAAGACCTACCCCTCTGGAAACACCATATATTTT. Its translation is CASKTYPSGNTIYF.

V gene TRBV20-1 combines with J gene TRBJ1-2; 8 bases line up with TRBD1. CDR3 length: 12 amino acids. With 3 bases clipped from V and 4 bases from J, the junction kept 1 base outside the gene matches. CDR1 and CDR2 (germline): DFQATT, SNEGSKA (reference sequence). The CDR3 sequence: CSASTGGYGYTF. In nucleotides, the CDR3 is TGCAGTGCTAGCACAGGGGGCTATGGCTACACCTTC.

This clonotype was detected only a few times. The V gene is TRBV5-1, the J gene TRBJ2-5, with 7 bases identical to TRBD1. The end of the DNA fits TRBJ2-7 better, so the J call may be wrong. This CDR3 has 15 residues. Germline V CDR1 and CDR2: SGHRS, YFSETQ. The CDR3 region has the DNA TGCGCCAGCAGCGCATCCGGGACAGCAGAATACGAGCAGTACTTC. It yields the protein CASSASGTAEYEQYF.

In its sample, this clonotype was seen a few times. The chain employs TRBV4-1 and TRBJ2-2, with D possibly TRBD2 on 6 matching bases. The CDR3 runs 15 residues. Germline V CDR1 and CDR2: MGHRA, YSYEKL. V lost 3 bases to trimming and J lost 0 bases, with 8 bases between them. CDR3 amino acids: CASSHGGANTGELFF. The DNA of the CDR3 is TGCGCCAGCAGCCACGGGGGAGCGAACACCGGGGAGCTGTTTTTT.